Following are 25 T cell receptor beta chains from one sample sequenced in a study of blood T cell repertoires in COVID-19. Profiling relied on immunoSEQ multiplex PCR, and the TCRdb table lists in-frame clones only, not all of them. The table has some 240,000 clones, about four fifths seen once. Sequencing was performed on peripheral blood. The source of these receptors is a woman of 80 years or more with acute or convalescent COVID-19.

The CDR3 sequence is CAWSPEAYYSPNEQFF. In nucleotides, the CDR3 is TGTGCCTGGAGCCCAGAGGCCTACTACTCCCCCAATGAGCAGTTCTTC. This chain uses TRBV30 with TRBJ2-1; D gene unclear. V lost 3 bases and J lost 6, with 21 bases in between. CDR3 size: 16 residues. Germline V CDR1 and CDR2: GTSNPN, SVGIG (reference sequence).

V gene TRBV5-4 combines with J gene TRBJ1-3; TRBD1 might be the D (5 bases). The CDR3 length is 15 residues. V was shortened by 0 bases and J by 9 bases, with 16 bases between the two germline ends. Germline-derived CDR1 and CDR2 are SGHNT and YYREEE (reference sequence). Here the CDR3 DNA reads TGTGCCAGCAGCTTGGGCGCGGGAGCCCAGGGCACCATATATTTT. Encoded protein: CASSLGAGAQGTIYF.

V and J are TRBV5-1 and TRBJ2-3; TRBD2 matches 16 bases. The germline V gene has CDR1 SGHRS and CDR2 YFSETQ. After removal of 2 bases from V and 1 base from J, the junction contained 13 bases not matched to a gene. The length of the CDR3 is 21 residues. CDR3 protein: CASSFGTSGGAGAGGTDTQYF. CDR3 bases: TGCGCCAGCAGCTTTGGGACTAGCGGGGGGGCCGGGGCAGGTGGCACAGATACGCAGTATTTT. Together with reference TRBV5-1 and TRBJ2-3, the CDR3 gives the full variable domain: KAGVTQTPRYLIKTRGQQVTLSCSPISGHRSVSWYQQTPGQGLQFLFEYFSETQRNKGNFPGRFSGRQFSNSRSEMNVSTLELGDSALYLCASSFGTSGGAGAGGTDTQYFGPGTRLTVL.

This chain links TRBV6-5 with TRBJ2-7; TRBD2 agrees at 8 bases. The V gene end was trimmed by 2 bases and the J gene end by 0 bases; junction bases not matched to a gene: 6. The CDR3 spans 16 residues. Germline V gene sequence: CDR1 MNHEY, CDR2 SVGAGI. Written as DNA, the CDR3 is TGTGCCAGCAGTTACCGGAGCGGGGGATCCTCCTACGAGCAGTACTTC. Protein product: CASSYRSGGSSYEQYF.

Only one count was recorded for this clone. The chain has TRBV19 and TRBJ1-1; the match to TRBD1 covers 7 bases. V gave up 6 bases and J gave up 0 bases; unmatched junction bases: 4. The germline V gene encodes CDR1 LNHDA and CDR2 SQIVND (reference sequence). The CDR3 runs to 14 residues. The CDR3 region has the DNA TGTGCCAGTAGGCGACAGGGATTGAACACTGAAGCTTTCTTT. Residues: CASRRQGLNTEAFF.

The chain combines TRBV10-3 with TRBJ1-5; D unclear. The CDR3 is 14 residues long. Trimming pared 0 bases from V and 2 bases from J, leaving 5 bases between. Germline V gene lookup returns CDR1 ENHRY and CDR2 SYGVKD. CDR3 amino acids: CAISESQRNQPQHF. CDR3 DNA: TGTGCCATCAGTGAGTCACAGCGCAATCAGCCCCAGCATTTT.

V usage is TRBV5-1 and J usage is TRBJ2-5, with D possibly matching TRBD2 (5 bases). The V end lost 4 bases, the J end lost 11 bases, and 18 bases lay between the germline ends. Germline loops: CDR1 SGHRS, CDR2 YFSETQ. CDR3 length equals 13 residues. CDR3 in DNA: TGCGCCAGCAGCCTCGGAGGCGCCGCGGAGCAGTACTTC. It specifies CASSLGGAAEQYF.

This clone was seen a handful of times. The V call is TRBV5-4, the J call TRBJ2-1; D is possibly TRBD2 (6 bases). The CDR3 loop spans 17 amino acids. The germline gives CDR1 SGHNT, CDR2 YYREEE (reference sequence). Trimming took 0 bases from V and 0 from J, leaving 13 bases between them. The CDR3 is CASSLAGGMGSYNEQFF. The CDR3 region has the DNA TGTGCCAGCAGCTTGGCCGGGGGAATGGGCTCCTACAATGAGCAGTTCTTC.

The genes are TRBV5-1 and TRBJ2-1; D is unresolved. Germline V gives CDR1 SGHRS, CDR2 YFSETQ. The CDR3 consists of 13 residues. The V gene lost 1 base and the J gene lost 9 bases, with 11 bases spanning the gap. The CDR3 region has the DNA TGCGCCAGCAGCTTGACGAGTTTTGGTGAGCAGTTCTTC. Its translation is CASSLTSFGEQFF.

The V gene is TRBV11-1, the J gene TRBJ2-7; 10 bases map to TRBD1. The ends lost 4 bases at V and 5 bases at J; junction bases unmatched: 8. The CDR3 extends over 15 amino acids. CDR1 is SGHAT and CDR2 is FQDESV in the germline V gene (reference sequence). The DNA of the CDR3 is TGTGCCAGCAGCTCGACTCGACAGGGGGCGGACGAGCAGTACTTC. Its translation is CASSSTRQGADEQYF. Looking up the rest from reference TRBV11-1 and TRBJ2-7 gives the full variable domain: EAEVAQSPRYKITEKSQAVAFWCDPISGHATLYWYRQILGQGPELLVQFQDESVVDDSQLPKDRFSAERLKGVDSTLKIQPAELGDSAMYLCASSSTRQGADEQYFGPGTRLTVT.

The chain links TRBV28 to TRBJ2-2; 7 bases map to TRBD2. Per the germline V gene, CDR1 is MDHEN and CDR2 is SYDVKM. The ends lost 8 bases at V and 4 bases at J; junction bases unmatched: 7. The CDR3 spans 14 residues. CDR3 amino acids: CASGGGNPTGELFF. In DNA, the CDR3 is TGTGCCAGCGGGGGAGGGAACCCCACCGGGGAGCTGTTTTTT.

The chain carries TRBV12-3 or TRBV12-4 and TRBJ1-1; tentatively, D is TRBD1 (6 bases). The CDR3 length is 13 residues. The ends were cut back, 8 bases at V and 1 base at J, with 11 bases in the middle. CDR3 nucleotide sequence: TGTGCCAGCGAAAACAGGGAGAACACTGAAGCTTTCTTT. It yields the protein CASENRENTEAFF.

This chain connects TRBV6-5 to TRBJ1-1; the match to TRBD1 covers 8 bases. Losses at the gene ends were 5 bases for V and 2 bases for J; bases not matched to a gene: 7. The CDR3 is 15 amino acids. The germline gives CDR1 MNHEY, CDR2 SVGAGI. The CDR3, as DNA: TGTGCCAGCAGTACCCGGACAGGGCACAACACTGAAGCTTTCTTT. Its protein is CASSTRTGHNTEAFF.

The chain is built from TRBV6-5 and TRBJ2-3; D ambiguous. The CDR3 runs to 13 residues. Trimming cost V 6 bases and J 3 bases, with 10 bases left between them. Per the germline V gene, CDR1 is MNHEY and CDR2 is SVGAGI. The CDR3 reads CASSRQRTDTQYF. The DNA of the CDR3 is TGTGCCAGCAGCCGCCAGAGGACAGATACGCAGTATTTT.

The chain joins TRBV5-1 to TRBJ2-1; 11 nucleotides agree with TRBD1. Germline CDR1 reads SGHRS; CDR2 reads YFSETQ. V lost 4 bases, J lost 5 bases, and 5 bases stayed unmatched. The CDR3 runs 15 residues. CDR3 sequence reads: CASSVDRGQNNEQFF. As DNA, the CDR3 is TGCGCCAGCAGCGTGGACAGGGGGCAGAACAATGAGCAGTTCTTC.

This CDR3 is CASSLRTSGAANTGELFF. CDR3 nucleotides: TGTGCCAGCAGTTTACGGACTAGCGGGGCAGCGAACACCGGGGAGCTGTTTTTT. This chain links TRBV27 with TRBJ2-2; 12 positions match TRBD2. The germline V gene has CDR1 MNHEY and CDR2 SMNVEV (reference sequence). J was trimmed by 0 bases and V by 2 bases; bases with no gene match: 4. The CDR3 totals 18 residues.

This clone has only a few counts. The chain employs TRBV3-1 (or the pseudogene TRBV3-2) and TRBJ1-4; 7 nucleotides match TRBD1. V lost 4 bases and J lost 1; bases outside the gene matches: 0. CDR3 size: 14 residues. In germline, CDR1 is LGHDT, CDR2 YNNKEL (reference sequence). The DNA of the CDR3 is TGTGCCAGCAGCCGGGACAGAACTAATGAAAAACTGTTTTTT. Translated: CASSRDRTNEKLFF.

Written as DNA, the CDR3 is TGTGCCAGCAGTGAAGCTAGACAGGCTGAAGCTTTCTTT. Translated, it gives CASSEARQAEAFF. The V gene is TRBV2, the J gene TRBJ1-1; D might be TRBD1 (6 bases). Trimming took 0 bases from V and 6 from J, leaving 8 bases between them. CDR3 length equals 13 residues. The germline V gene encodes CDR1 SNHLY and CDR2 FYNNEI.

The chain has TRBV28 and TRBJ2-1; D might be TRBD2 (5 bases). V was shortened by 4 bases and J by 13 bases, with 17 bases between the two germline ends. In germline, CDR1 is MDHEN, CDR2 SYDVKM. The CDR3 has 13 residues. The CDR3 reads CASSSAGPGKQFF. CDR3 sequence (DNA): TGTGCCAGCAGTTCCGCCGGCCCGGGGAAACAGTTCTTC. Using reference TRBV28 and TRBJ2-1 for the parts outside the CDR3, the full variable domain is DVKVTQSSRYLVKRTGEKVFLECVQDMDHENMFWYRQDPGLGLRLIYFSYDVKMKEKGDIPEGYSVSREKKERFSLILESASTNQTSMYLCASSSAGPGKQFFGPGTRLTVL.

The chain carries TRBV18 and TRBJ2-5; TRBD2 might be the D (7 bases). The CDR3 has 13 residues. V was shortened by 3 bases and J by 5 bases, with 10 bases between the two germline ends. The germline CDR1 and CDR2 sequences are KGHSH and LQKENI. CDR3 nucleotide sequence: TGTGCCAGCTCACCTGGGGGGGCTGAGACCCAGTACTTC. It specifies CASSPGGAETQYF.

The rearrangement uses TRBV5-1 and TRBJ1-1, with 7 bases aligning to TRBD1. Per germline, CDR1 SGHRS and CDR2 YFSETQ. J was trimmed by 0 bases and V by 4 bases; bases with no gene match: 21. The CDR3 is 20 residues long. CDR3 bases: TGCGCCAGCAGCGCGGGGGGGCGGGACAGTCGGGCGCAGATGAACACTGAAGCTTTCTTT. This translates into CASSAGGRDSRAQMNTEAFF.

The gene calls are TRBV6-5 and TRBJ1-1; D is undetermined. Per germline, CDR1 MNHEY and CDR2 SVGAGI. The V gene lost 4 bases and the J gene lost 0 bases, with 15 bases spanning the gap. The CDR3 loop spans 16 amino acids. CDR3: CASSWRQQAMNTEAFF. The CDR3 DNA sequence: TGTGCCAGCAGTTGGCGGCAGCAAGCTATGAACACTGAAGCTTTCTTT.

The sample holds a few counts of this clone. V gene TRBV2 combines with J gene TRBJ1-3; D not certain. The germline V gene encodes CDR1 SNHLY and CDR2 FYNNEI. The V end was cut by 4 bases, the J end by 4 bases, with 14 bases between. This CDR3 is 15 amino acids long. The CDR3 loop reads CASSGVRGQGNTIYF. In nucleotides, the CDR3 is TGTGCCAGCAGTGGGGTACGCGGGCAGGGAAACACCATATATTTT.

J is TRBJ1-1 and V is TRBV2, with TRBD1 identical over 9 bases. This CDR3 region has 13 residues. CDR1 and CDR2 (germline): SNHLY, FYNNEI. Unmatched junction bases numbered 10, after V lost 6 bases and J lost 11 bases. CDR3 DNA: TGTGCCAGCAGCGGTAACAGGGGGCCAGGGGCTTTCTTT. It translates to CASSGNRGPGAFF.

This rearrangement joins TRBV7-8 to TRBJ1-5; D remains ambiguous. This CDR3 region has 13 residues. The V and J ends lost 0 bases and 4 bases respectively, with 4 bases between them. Per germline, CDR1 SGHVS and CDR2 FQNEAQ. DNA for the CDR3: TGTGCCAGCAGCTTAGCGCGGAATCAGCCCCAGCATTTT. Translated, it gives CASSLARNQPQHF.